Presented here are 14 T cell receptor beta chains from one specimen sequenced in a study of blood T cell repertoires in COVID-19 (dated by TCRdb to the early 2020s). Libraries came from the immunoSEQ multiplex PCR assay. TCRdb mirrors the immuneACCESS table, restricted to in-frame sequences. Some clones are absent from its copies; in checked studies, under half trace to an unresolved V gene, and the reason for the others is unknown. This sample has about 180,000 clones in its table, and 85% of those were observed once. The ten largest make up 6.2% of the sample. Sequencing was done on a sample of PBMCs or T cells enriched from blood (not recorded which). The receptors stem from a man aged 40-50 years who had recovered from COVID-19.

This CDR3 is CASSGRIHGGEQYF. The CDR3 DNA reads as TGTGCCAGCAGTGGGCGGATTCACGGAGGCGAGCAGTACTTC. The chain employs TRBV2 and TRBJ2-7, with a tentative D call TRBD2 (5 bases). The CDR3 loop spans 14 amino acids. With 4 bases removed from V and 6 bases from J, the gap between germline ends came to 16 bases. CDR1 and CDR2 from the germline V gene are SNHLY and FYNNEI. Supplemented by reference TRBV2 and TRBJ2-7, the full variable domain reads EPEVTQTPSHQVTQMGQEVILRCVPISNHLYFYWYRQILGQKVEFLVSFYNNEISEKSEIFDDQFSVERPDGSNFTLKIRSTKLEDSAMYFCASSGRIHGGEQYFGPGTRLTVT.

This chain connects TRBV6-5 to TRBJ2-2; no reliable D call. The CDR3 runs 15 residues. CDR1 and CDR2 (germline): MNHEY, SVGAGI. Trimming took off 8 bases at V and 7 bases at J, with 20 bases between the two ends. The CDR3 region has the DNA TGTGCCAGCGGGTGGGCACCAAAATTGCGCGGGGAGCTGTTTTTT. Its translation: CASGWAPKLRGELFF.

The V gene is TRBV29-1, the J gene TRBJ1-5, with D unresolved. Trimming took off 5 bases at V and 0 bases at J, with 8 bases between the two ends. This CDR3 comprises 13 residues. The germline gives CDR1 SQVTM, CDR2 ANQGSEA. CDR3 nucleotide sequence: TGCAGCGTTCAGGAATATAGCAATCAGCCCCAGCATTTT. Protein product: CSVQEYSNQPQHF.

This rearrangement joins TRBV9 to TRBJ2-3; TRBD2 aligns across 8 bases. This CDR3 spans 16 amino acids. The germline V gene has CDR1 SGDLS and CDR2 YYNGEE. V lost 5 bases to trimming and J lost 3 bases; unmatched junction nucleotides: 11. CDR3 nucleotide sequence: TGTGCCAGCAGTCTCCAAGCGGGAGTTTTGACAGATACGCAGTATTTT. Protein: CASSLQAGVLTDTQYF.

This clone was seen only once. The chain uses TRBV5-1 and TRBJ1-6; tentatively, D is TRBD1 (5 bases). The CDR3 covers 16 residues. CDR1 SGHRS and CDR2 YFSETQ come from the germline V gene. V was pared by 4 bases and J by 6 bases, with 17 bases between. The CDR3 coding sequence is TGCGCCAGCAGCCTGTCATGGGGCTCTGCTAATTCACCCCTCCACTTT. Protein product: CASSLSWGSANSPLHF.

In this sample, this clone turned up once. The CDR3 DNA reads TGTGCCTGGAGCCAGAATAGCGGAAGCTCTGGGGCCAACGTCCTGACTTTC. As protein: CAWSQNSGSSGANVLTF. This sequence joins TRBV30 and TRBJ2-6; possible D gene TRBD2, 6 bases. CDR1 and CDR2 (germline): GTSNPN, SVGIG (reference sequence). The CDR3 sequence is 17 residues long. Trimming stripped 3 bases from V and 0 bases from J, with 15 bases between.

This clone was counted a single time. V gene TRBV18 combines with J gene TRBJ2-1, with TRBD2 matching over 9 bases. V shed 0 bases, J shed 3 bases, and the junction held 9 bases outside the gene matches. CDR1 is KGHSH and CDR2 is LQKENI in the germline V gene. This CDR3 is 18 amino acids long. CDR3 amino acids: CASSPPMGSGRFYNEQFF. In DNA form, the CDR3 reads TGTGCCAGCTCACCACCGATGGGTAGCGGGAGATTCTACAATGAGCAGTTCTTC. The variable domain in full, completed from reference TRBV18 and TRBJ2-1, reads NAGVMQNPRHLVRRRGQEARLRCSPMKGHSHVYWYRQLPEEGLKFMVYLQKENIIDESGMPKERFSAEFPKEGPSILRIQQVVRGDSAAYFCASSPPMGSGRFYNEQFFGPGTRLTVL.

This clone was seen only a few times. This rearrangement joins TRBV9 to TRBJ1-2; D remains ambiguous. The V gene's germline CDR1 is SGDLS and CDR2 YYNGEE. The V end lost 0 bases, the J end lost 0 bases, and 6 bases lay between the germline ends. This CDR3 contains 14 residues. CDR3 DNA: TGTGCCAGCAGCGTAGCCCTAGCTAACTATGGCTACACCTTC. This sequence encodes CASSVALANYGYTF.

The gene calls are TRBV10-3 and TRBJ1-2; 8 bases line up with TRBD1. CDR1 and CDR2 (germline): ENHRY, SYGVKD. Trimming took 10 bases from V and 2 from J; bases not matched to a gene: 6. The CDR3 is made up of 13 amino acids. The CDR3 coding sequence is TGTGCCACCACAGGGGGTTCCAACTATGGCTACACCTTC. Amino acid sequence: CATTGGSNYGYTF.

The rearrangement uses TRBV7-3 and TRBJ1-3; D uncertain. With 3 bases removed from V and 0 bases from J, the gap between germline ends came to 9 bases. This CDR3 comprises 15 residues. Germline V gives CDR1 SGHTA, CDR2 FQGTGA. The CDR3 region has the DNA TGTGCCAGCAGCTTCGGCGGCTACTCTGGAAACACCATATATTTT. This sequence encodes CASSFGGYSGNTIYF.

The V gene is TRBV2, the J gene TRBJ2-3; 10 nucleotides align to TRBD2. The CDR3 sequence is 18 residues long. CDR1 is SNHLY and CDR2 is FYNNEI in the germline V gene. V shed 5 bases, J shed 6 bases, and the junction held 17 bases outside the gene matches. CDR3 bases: TGTGCCAGCAGTTTAACTAGCGGGACTACCGTTGGTCAGGATACGCAGTATTTT. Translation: CASSLTSGTTVGQDTQYF.

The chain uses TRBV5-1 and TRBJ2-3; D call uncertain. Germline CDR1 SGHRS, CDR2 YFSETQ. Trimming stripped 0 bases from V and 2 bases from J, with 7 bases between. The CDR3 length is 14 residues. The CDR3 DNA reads TGCGCCAGCAGCTTGGACTCAAACACAGATACGCAGTATTTT. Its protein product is CASSLDSNTDTQYF.

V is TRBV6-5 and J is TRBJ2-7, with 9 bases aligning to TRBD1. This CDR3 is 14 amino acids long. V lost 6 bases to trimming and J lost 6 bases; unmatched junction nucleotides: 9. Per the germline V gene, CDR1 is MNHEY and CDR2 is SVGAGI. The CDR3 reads CASSTGTGKSEQYF. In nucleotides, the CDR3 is TGTGCCAGCAGCACCGGGACAGGGAAGTCCGAGCAGTACTTC.

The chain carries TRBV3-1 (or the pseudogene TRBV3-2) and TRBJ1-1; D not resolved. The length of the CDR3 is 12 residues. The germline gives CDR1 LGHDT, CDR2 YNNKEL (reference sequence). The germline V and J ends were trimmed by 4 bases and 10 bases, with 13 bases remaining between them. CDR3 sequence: CASSRNLGAAFF. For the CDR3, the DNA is TGTGCCAGCAGCCGGAATCTAGGCGCAGCTTTCTTT.